The 2 T cell receptor beta chains reported below all come from one sample, sequenced in a study of blood T cell repertoires in COVID-19 (dated by TCRdb to about 2020). Library preparation was by the immunoSEQ multiplex PCR assay. In its TCRdb copy, this immuneACCESS table keeps in-frame sequences only and misses some clones. Where compared with another copy, unresolved V genes explain less than half of these, and the others have no known cause. The sample table holds around 340,000 clones, of which 88% were seen once. The ten largest clones add up to 1% of the sample. The specimen was PBMCs or T cells enriched from blood (not recorded which). The receptors come from a woman aged 25 to 45 who had been exposed to COVID-19.

The chain links TRBV6-4 to TRBJ2-3; 11 bases are shared with TRBD1. The germline V gene has CDR1 MRHNA and CDR2 SNTAGT. The CDR3 length is 16 residues. The V gene end was trimmed by 0 bases and the J gene end by 6 bases; junction bases not matched to a gene: 5. The CDR3 bases are TGTGCCAGCAGTGACTCTGGGGACAGGGGGTCCGATACGCAGTATTTT. Encoded protein: CASSDSGDRGSDTQYF.

The V and J genes are TRBV6-5 and TRBJ1-1, with D maybe TRBD1 (5 bases). This CDR3 has 15 residues. Germline lookup yields CDR1 MNHEY and CDR2 SVGAGI. Trimming left V 6 bases short and J 1 base short, with 15 bases between. The CDR3, as DNA: TGTGCCAGCAGAGGTGCTCGGGGGACGAACACTGAAGCTTTCTTT. As protein: CASRGARGTNTEAFF.